This T cell receptor (beta chain) was identified during a study of tumor and adjacent non-tumor tissue in lung cancer. The wider study: Histology: eleven to twelve adenocarcinoma, a couple of squamous cell carcinoma, 1 small cell lung cancer. Study-wide results and limits: Top 100 clones took a larger repertoire share in normal lung.

Notes on this clonotype: Its antigen is as yet unknown.

The germline V gene has CDR1 SQVTM and CDR2 ANQGSEA. V dropped 2 bases and J dropped 2 bases, with 15 bases sitting between them. CDR3 length: 15 amino acids. TCRbeta libraries were built with three rounds of nested PCR, modified from ARM-PCR. TCRdb used MiXCR to reprocess the multiplex PCR reads, holding one entry per CDR3 protein. The sample includes 60,000 or so distinct CDR3 sequences, about 63% seen only once; the top ten take about 32%. RNA was extracted from bulk tissue without any cell sorting. More than 3 cm separated this lung sample from the edge of the tumor. The receptor was isolated from a man between 65 and 85 years old with non-small cell lung cancer. Sequencing input: distant non-tumor lung tissue. V is TRBV29-1 and J is TRBJ2-5; perhaps TRBD1 as D (7 bases). The CDR3 is CSVESLAGGQETQYF. The CDR3 DNA sequence: TGCAGCGTTGAATCATTAGCAGGGGGGCAAGAGACCCAGTACTTC. Full variable domain (missing parts from reference TRBV29-1 and TRBJ2-5): SAVISQKPSRDICQRGTSLTIQCQVDSQVTMMFWYRQQPGQSLTLIATANQGSEATYESGFVIDKFPISRPNLTFSTLTVSNMSPEDSSIYLCSVESLAGGQETQYFGPGTRLLVL.